This TCR beta chain appears in the sequencing data of a study of graft-versus-host responses after intestinal transplantation. About the study: Every recipient had anti-thymocyte globulin induction and 3 to 4 years of tacrolimus plus steroids. Regarding the study as a whole: There were GvH clones found in recipient marrow, and some of them appeared first in ileum or blood. Allografts from individuals with graft-donor T cell macrochimerism displayed high graft-versus-host to host-versus-graft clonal ratios.

Investigators treated the graft tissue so that it released intraepithelial and lamina propria lymphocytes. Germline-derived CDR1 and CDR2 are MGHDK and SYGVNS. J was trimmed by 5 bases and V by 4 bases; bases with no gene match: 6. The length of the CDR3 is 15 residues. This table comes from immunoSEQ multiplex PCR, and its TCRdb copy is limited to in-frame clones, with some not included. The sample shows under 30,000 clones, around four fifths of them seen only once. Turning to this clone: Its antigen is as yet unknown.

The sequence was obtained from a human patient who received an intestinal transplant, so some T cells may come from the graft donor. The J gene is TRBJ2-2, the V gene TRBV25-1, with TRBD1 matching 8 bases. The sequencing here drew on ileum tissue, taken 98 days after intestinal transplantation. The CDR3: CASSATGVRTGELFF. For the CDR3, the DNA is TGTGCCAGCAGTGCGACAGGGGTTAGGACCGGGGAGCTGTTTTTT.